One TCR beta chain is described in this entry. Its antigen is not known. The study ran its PCR with 60 Vbeta and 13 Jbeta primers. The repertoire was sequenced with immunoSEQ multiplex PCR; TCRdb's copy has only in-frame clones and lacks some. The data hold fewer than 95,000 clones, with about two thirds observed a single time. V was cut by 8 bases and J by 7 bases, with 14 bases left in between. Germline CDR1 reads SEHNR; CDR2 reads FQNEAQ (reference sequence). The CDR3 spans 12 residues. The data originate from a study of cytomegalovirus exposure and HLA in healthy donors. Study-wide results and limits: When analyzed later, a missense DCLRE1C variant was found to be linked to TCR beta V- and J-gene trimming.

Sequenced material: PBMCs. This chain joins TRBV7-9 and TRBJ1-2, with D unclear. The TCR was taken from a woman aged 45 to 65 in good health and CMV-seropositive. CDR3 nucleotide sequence: TGTGCCAGCGACACCCCGGCGGGTGGCTACACCTTC. Amino acid sequence: CASDTPAGGYTF.